These 31 T cell receptor beta chains were sequenced from one sample in a study of sequential checkpoint blockade in melanoma. Regarding treatment: randomized to nivolumab then ipilimumab (arm A) or the reverse (arm B). Sequencing used immunoSEQ multiplex PCR; TCRdb keeps in-frame clones, though not all of them. The data contain approximately 13,000 clones, 25% to 35% of them singletons. The sequencing here drew on tumor tissue (inferred from file names), taken from a patient given nivolumab and ipilimumab in sequence. These receptors were collected from a human donor with melanoma.

This clone has more than one count but fewer than ten. The gene calls are TRBV1 and TRBJ2-2; TRBD2, the table's D call, was not compared with the DNA. TRBV1 is a pseudogene locus. The length of the CDR3 is 14 residues. Here the CDR3 DNA reads TGCGCCAGCAGCCAAGTAGGAGGTCCCGGGGAGCTGTTTTTT. Encoded protein: CASSQVGGPGELFF.

There are a few counts of this clone. The gene calls are TRBV14 and TRBJ2-1, with D perhaps TRBD2 (6 bases). This CDR3 contains 15 residues. Germline-derived CDR1 and CDR2 are SGHDN and FVKESK. Trimming removed 7 bases from V and 1 base from J, with 14 bases in between. CDR3 protein: CASTPTGGSYNEQFF. The CDR3 DNA reads as TGTGCCAGCACCCCGACCGGGGGTTCCTACAATGAGCAGTTCTTC.

The chain combines TRBV11-3 with TRBJ2-1, with 13 bases lining up with TRBD2. The CDR3 consists of 14 residues. Trimming cost V 6 bases and J 7 bases; bases outside gene matches: 3. The V gene's germline CDR1 is SGHNT and CDR2 YENEEA. The CDR3 protein is CASRGTSGTNEQFF. CDR3 nucleotides: TGTGCCAGCAGGGGGACTAGCGGGACGAATGAGCAGTTCTTC.

This chain's CDR3 is CASSQVGTSGYGYTF. The CDR3, as DNA: TGTGCCAGCAGCCAAGTCGGGACTTCTGGCTATGGCTACACCTTC. The rearrangement uses TRBV14 and TRBJ1-2, with D maybe TRBD1 (5 bases). The V end lost 1 base, the J end lost 4 bases, and 13 bases lay between the germline ends. Germline V gene sequence: CDR1 SGHDN, CDR2 FVKESK. The CDR3 is made up of 15 amino acids.

This clone showed up just a few times. The chain carries TRBV19 and TRBJ1-4, with D uncertain. The CDR3 runs to 14 residues. With 2 bases removed from V and 7 bases from J, the gap between germline ends came to 11 bases. The V gene's germline CDR1 is LNHDA and CDR2 SQIVND (reference sequence). In DNA, the CDR3 is TGTGCCAGTAGTATAATGACGCCCGGTGAAAAACTGTTTTTT. It codes for CASSIMTPGEKLFF.

The chain couples TRBV28 to TRBJ1-1; D is perhaps TRBD1 (5 bases). Trimming shortened V by 5 bases and J by 11 bases, and 18 bases separated the two germline ends. This CDR3 region has 13 residues. CDR1 and CDR2 (germline): MDHEN, SYDVKM. The CDR3 is CASSPGTVLRAFF. The DNA for the CDR3 is TGTGCCAGCAGTCCCGGGACGGTCCTTCGGGCTTTCTTT.

V is TRBV6-8 and J is TRBJ1-2; possibly TRBD1 for D (6 bases). Trimming stripped 2 bases from V and 8 bases from J, with 21 bases between. This CDR3 is built from 16 residues. Germline values: CDR1 MNHGY, CDR2 SAAAGT. The CDR3 reads CASSYGLLDWGGGYTF. In DNA form, the CDR3 reads TGTGCCAGCAGTTACGGACTCCTCGATTGGGGGGGCGGCTACACCTTC.

The chain links TRBV29-1 to TRBJ2-3; D possibly corresponds to TRBD2 (6 bases). The CDR3 has 13 amino acids. Trimming cost V 4 bases and J 2 bases, with 10 bases left between them. Germline V gene sequence: CDR1 SQVTM, CDR2 ANQGSEA. The DNA for the CDR3 is TGCAGCGTTGTCGGGGGAGCCACAGATACGCAGTATTTT. It specifies CSVVGGATDTQYF.

The table lists this clone with a few counts. V is TRBV6-8 and J is TRBJ2-5, with D perhaps given as TRBD1 or TRBD2 (5 bases each). Germline V gene sequence: CDR1 MNHGY, CDR2 SAAAGT. The CDR3 runs 14 residues. V was clipped by 7 bases and J by 5 bases, with 17 bases between them. The CDR3 DNA follows: TGTGCCAGCACCTCGACCGGGACGGGGGAGACCCAGTACTTC. This gives the protein CASTSTGTGETQYF.

This clone qualifies as medium-sized (0.01 to 0.1%). CDR3 region: CATSRDRGGTEAFF. In DNA, the CDR3 is TGTGCCACCAGCAGAGATCGGGGGGGCACTGAAGCTTTCTTT. The chain uses TRBV15 and TRBJ1-1; D perhaps matches TRBD1 (5 bases). V shed 0 bases and J shed 4 bases, with 9 bases lying between them. The CDR3 has 14 amino acids. Germline V gene data show CDR1 as LNHNV and CDR2 as YYDKDF (reference sequence).

The CDR3 coding sequence is TGTGCCAGCTCACAGGGACAGGGTAGCTCCTACGAGCAGTACTTC. This encodes CASSQGQGSSYEQYF. This chain connects TRBV18 to TRBJ2-7, with 9 bases aligning to TRBD1. This CDR3 comprises 15 residues. Germline V gene data show CDR1 as KGHSH and CDR2 as LQKENI. J gave up 0 bases and V 4 bases, and 4 bases lay outside the gene matches.

This clone was counted only a few times. V usage is TRBV6-4 and J usage is TRBJ2-6; D not certain. With 6 bases removed from V and 0 bases from J, the gap between germline ends came to 12 bases. The germline V gene encodes CDR1 MRHNA and CDR2 SNTAGT. This CDR3 comprises 16 residues. CDR3 sequence: CASSLILSSGANVLTF. CDR3 DNA: TGTGCCAGCAGCCTCATACTCAGCTCTGGGGCCAACGTCCTGACTTTC.

The rearrangement uses TRBV18 and TRBJ2-1; D ambiguous. This CDR3 has 14 amino acids. The germline V gene has CDR1 KGHSH and CDR2 LQKENI. The V gene lost 0 bases and the J gene lost 3 bases, with 6 bases spanning the gap. The CDR3 here is CASSPPRDYNEQFF. The DNA of the CDR3 is TGTGCCAGCTCACCACCGAGAGACTACAATGAGCAGTTCTTC.

This clone was found a few times. The genes are TRBV11-3 and TRBJ2-1, with D possibly TRBD2 on 5 matching bases. Looked up from germline, CDR1 is SGHNT and CDR2 is YENEEA. The V and J ends lost 1 base and 5 bases respectively, with 9 bases between them. The CDR3 runs 14 residues. The CDR3 DNA sequence: TGTGCCAGCAGCTTAGTGGCGGGCGACAATGAGCAGTTCTTC. Its translation: CASSLVAGDNEQFF.

This clone has ten or more counts. This sequence joins TRBV11-3 and TRBJ2-7; D might be TRBD2 (6 bases). V was clipped by 4 bases and J by 2 bases, with 18 bases between them. The CDR3 runs to 16 residues. In germline, CDR1 is SGHNT, CDR2 YENEEA. The CDR3, as DNA: TGTGCCAGCAGCTCCCTCTGGAGGGGTCCTACCTACGAGCAGTACTTC. Translated: CASSSLWRGPTYEQYF.

This clone was found many times. This CDR3 is CASSLECGWCEQYF. CDR3 nucleotides: TGTGCCAGCAGCTTAGAATGTGGATGGTGCGAGCAGTACTTC. The chain couples TRBV11-3 to TRBJ2-7; D remains unclear. Per the germline V gene, CDR1 is SGHNT and CDR2 is YENEEA. This CDR3 spans 14 amino acids. The V end lost 0 bases, the J end lost 6 bases, and 12 bases lay between the germline ends.

The V call is TRBV6-8, the J call TRBJ1-2, with a weak D call TRBD1 (5 bases). CDR1 and CDR2 (germline): MNHGY, SAAAGT. This CDR3 has 14 residues. Trimming left V 6 bases short and J 7 bases short, with 18 bases between. The CDR3 loop is CASRGRPGEGGYTF. The CDR3 nucleotides read TGTGCCAGCAGGGGCCGACCGGGGGAGGGTGGCTACACCTTC.

This clone was picked up many times. The chain is built from TRBV11-3 and TRBJ1-4; D is unclear. There are 15 residues in the CDR3. Germline CDR1 and CDR2: SGHNT and YENEEA. Trimming removed 5 bases at V and 4 bases at J, with 14 bases between. The CDR3 nucleotides read TGTGCCAGCAGCCACCGGGCCGGAATTAATGAAAAACTGTTTTTT. It encodes CASSHRAGINEKLFF. Based on the CDR3 plus reference TRBV11-3 and TRBJ1-4, the full variable domain is EAGVVQSPRYKIIEKKQPVAFWCNPISGHNTLYWYLQNLGQGPELLIRYENEEAVDDSQLPKDRFSAERLKGVDSTLKIQPAELGDSAVYLCASSHRAGINEKLFFGSGTQLSVL.

Written as DNA, the CDR3 is TGTGCCAGCAGCGAACATAAGACTCGGGCCTCCTACAATGAGCAGTTCTTC. Protein product: CASSEHKTRASYNEQFF. The chain links TRBV9 to TRBJ2-1; D not certain. The V gene's germline CDR1 is SGDLS and CDR2 YYNGEE. The CDR3 contains 17 residues. V dropped 3 bases and J dropped 0 bases, with 16 bases sitting between them.

The CDR3 region has the DNA TGTGCCAGCAGTGAGATGGGGACAGGGTTGGGTCAGCCCCAGCATTTT. The encoded protein is CASSEMGTGLGQPQHF. The chain recombines TRBV6-8 with TRBJ1-5; 9 nucleotides agree with TRBD1. The CDR3 sequence is 16 residues long. The germline V gene has CDR1 MNHGY and CDR2 SAAAGT. J was trimmed by 6 bases and V by 5 bases; bases with no gene match: 11.

V and J are TRBV29-1 and TRBJ1-1, with D perhaps TRBD1 (6 bases). Germline values: CDR1 SQVTM, CDR2 ANQGSEA. The CDR3 has 12 amino acids. V lost 3 bases and J lost 6, with 11 bases in between. The CDR3 nucleotides read TGCAGCGTTGACAGGGGAAGCGCTGAAGCTTTCTTT. The encoded protein is CSVDRGSAEAFF.

The V call is TRBV25-1, the J call TRBJ2-3; 12 bases are shared with TRBD2. The CDR3 has 16 residues. Trimming removed 3 bases from V and 4 bases from J; junction bases left unmatched: 5. Germline V gene data show CDR1 as MGHDK and CDR2 as SYGVNS. CDR3 amino acids: CASSERTSGIPDTQYF. The CDR3 DNA sequence: TGTGCCAGCAGTGAGCGGACTAGCGGGATACCAGATACGCAGTATTTT.

The chain is built from TRBV5-1 and TRBJ2-3; either TRBD1 or TRBD2 may fit D (5 bases each). The V end was cut by 2 bases, the J end by 6 bases, with 22 bases between. Germline values: CDR1 SGHRS, CDR2 YFSETQ. The CDR3 length is 17 residues. The CDR3: CASSFNGGATRRDTQYF. The DNA for the CDR3 is TGCGCCAGCAGCTTTAATGGGGGTGCCACTAGGCGTGATACGCAGTATTTT.

In DNA form, the CDR3 reads TGCAGCGTTAAGGGCCCGACGTGGGGAGAGACCCAGTACTTC. It specifies CSVKGPTWGETQYF. V and J are TRBV29-1 and TRBJ2-5; D is undetermined. Germline V lookup: CDR1 SQVTM, CDR2 ANQGSEA. V was trimmed by 5 bases and J by 4 bases, leaving 17 bases between them. CDR3 length: 14 residues.

The chain employs TRBV19 and TRBJ2-5; TRBD2 matches at 7 bases. CDR1 and CDR2 (germline): LNHDA, SQIVND (reference sequence). The CDR3 is 14 residues long. V was pared by 3 bases and J by 5 bases, with 6 bases of the junction left unmatched. The CDR3 here is CASSIAQGGETQYF. Written as DNA, the CDR3 is TGTGCCAGTAGTATCGCGCAGGGAGGGGAGACCCAGTACTTC.

This clone was counted a few times. This rearrangement joins TRBV11-3 to TRBJ2-5, with TRBD1 identical over 9 bases. The germline gives CDR1 SGHNT, CDR2 YENEEA. The CDR3 is 16 amino acids. Germline trimming cut 5 bases from V and 5 bases from J; bases unmatched to any gene: 12. The CDR3 spells CASSPGQGRLAETQYF. For the CDR3, the DNA is TGTGCCAGCAGCCCAGGACAGGGGCGTTTAGCGGAGACCCAGTACTTC.

This clone was seen only a few times. The V call is TRBV12-5, the J call TRBJ2-1, with 12 positions matching TRBD2. Germline trimming cut 6 bases from V and 3 bases from J; bases unmatched to any gene: 3. CDR1 is LGHNT, CDR2 FRNRAP, per germline. There are 15 residues in the CDR3. This chain's CDR3 is CASGPGLAGYNEQFF. The CDR3 nucleotides are TGTGCTAGTGGACCGGGACTAGCGGGCTACAATGAGCAGTTCTTC.

The CDR3 nucleotides are TGTGCCAGCAGCTTTTACGATAGCAATCAGCCCCAGCATTTT. Translating gives CASSFYDSNQPQHF. The chain is built from TRBV11-3 and TRBJ1-5; D is ambiguous. The CDR3 is made up of 14 amino acids. CDR1 SGHNT and CDR2 YENEEA come from the germline V gene. The germline V and J ends were trimmed by 3 bases and 0 bases, with 6 bases remaining between them.

The chain joins TRBV18 to TRBJ1-1, with D possibly TRBD1 on 5 matching bases. Trimming removed 4 bases from V and 7 bases from J, with 19 bases in between. CDR1 KGHSH and CDR2 LQKENI come from the germline V gene. The CDR3 extends over 15 amino acids. Here the CDR3 reads CASSLGPQATNEAFF. CDR3 bases: TGTGCCAGCTCACTTGGCCCACAGGCGACTAATGAAGCTTTCTTT.

The CDR3 loop reads CASTPYLGGGTDTQYF. The CDR3 DNA reads TGTGCCAGCACCCCATACCTCGGGGGGGGCACAGATACGCAGTATTTT. The gene calls are TRBV9 and TRBJ2-3; 8 bases align to TRBD2. Germline V lookup: CDR1 SGDLS, CDR2 YYNGEE. V shed 6 bases, J shed 1 base, and the junction held 10 bases outside the gene matches. The CDR3 is 16 amino acids. Using reference TRBV9 and TRBJ2-3 for the parts outside the CDR3, the full variable domain is DSGVTQTPKHLITATGQRVTLRCSPRSGDLSVYWYQQSLDQGLQFLIQYYNGEERAKGNILERFSAQQFPDLHSELNLSSLELGDSALYFCASTPYLGGGTDTQYFGPGTRLTVL.

This chain connects TRBV6-8 to TRBJ2-2, with D unresolved. CDR3 length: 16 amino acids. V was pared by 0 bases and J by 2 bases, with 10 bases between. Germline V gene data show CDR1 as MNHGY and CDR2 as SAAAGT. CDR3 sequence (DNA): TGTGCCAGCAGTTACTCGTACTTAGCTAACACCGGGGAGCTGTTTTTT. Protein product: CASSYSYLANTGELFF.